This T cell receptor (beta chain) was recovered during a study of CD8 T cells in acute hepatitis C reinfection. TCRdb's table, derived via immunoSEQ multiplex PCR, lists solely in-frame clones and lacks some. The sample gives approximately 39,000 clones, roughly 89% of which show up once; roughly 0.51% is in the top ten. On this clone itself: Its antigen is as yet unknown.

The time point here: naive CD8 control sorted from an acute-time-point sample. General study points: One of thirteen outcome-independent public clonotypes used V04-02/J02-02. Few CDR3s matched those for other epitopes. No group differed significantly in the high NS3-1073 repertoire diversity.

The sample comprised naive CD8+ T cells from PBMCs. The TCR comes from a young man with chronic hepatitis C.

CDR3 sequence: CATHGTGELFF. In DNA, the CDR3 is TGTGCCACTCATGGCACCGGGGAGCTGTTTTTT. V gene TRBV27 combines with J gene TRBJ2-2; D is undetermined. The CDR3 runs to 11 residues. Trimming took 10 bases from V and 4 from J, leaving 7 bases between them. Germline CDR1 MNHEY, CDR2 SMNVEV (reference sequence).